This TCR beta chain stems from a study of cytomegalovirus exposure and HLA in healthy donors. From germline, CDR1 is KGHSH and CDR2 LQKENI. The junction had 5 bases not matched to a gene; V was cut back by 6 bases and J by 0 bases. The CDR3 is 15 amino acids. Study conclusions and caveats: Specificity for CMV antigens was confirmed in vitro for three of the CMV-associated chains. Previous analysis showed most TCR beta V segments were productive about 87% or about 30% of the time. The study flagged approximately 180 TCR beta chains as cytomegalovirus-associated. Differences between HLA loci emerged in a later analysis of TCR association rates, with DRB1 most and HLA-C fewest.

The PCR was carried out with 60 Vbeta primers and 13 Jbeta primers. Here immunoSEQ multiplex PCR was the method, and the copy in TCRdb shows in-frame clones only, minus some. This sample's table reports approximately 210,000 clones. In regard to this clone: As yet, its antigen is unknown.

This receptor was taken from a woman younger than 45 in good health and CMV-seropositive. The V call is TRBV18, the J call TRBJ1-5, with TRBD1 matching over 7 bases. The sequenced sample was PBMCs. CDR3 sequence: CASSSTGHSNQPQHF. CDR3 nucleotide sequence: TGTGCCAGCTCCTCGACAGGGCATAGCAATCAGCCCCAGCATTTT.